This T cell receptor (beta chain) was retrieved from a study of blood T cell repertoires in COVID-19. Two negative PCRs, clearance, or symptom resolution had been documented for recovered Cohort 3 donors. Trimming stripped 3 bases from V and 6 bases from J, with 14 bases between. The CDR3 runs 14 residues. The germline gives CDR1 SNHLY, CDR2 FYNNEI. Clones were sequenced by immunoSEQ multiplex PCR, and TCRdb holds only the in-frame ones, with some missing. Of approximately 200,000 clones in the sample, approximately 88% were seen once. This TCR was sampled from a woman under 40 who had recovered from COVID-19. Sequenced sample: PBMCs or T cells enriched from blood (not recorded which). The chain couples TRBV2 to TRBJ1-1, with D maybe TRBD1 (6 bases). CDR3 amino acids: CASSERQVGAEAFF. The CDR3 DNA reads TGTGCCAGCAGTGAGAGACAGGTGGGCGCTGAAGCTTTCTTT.